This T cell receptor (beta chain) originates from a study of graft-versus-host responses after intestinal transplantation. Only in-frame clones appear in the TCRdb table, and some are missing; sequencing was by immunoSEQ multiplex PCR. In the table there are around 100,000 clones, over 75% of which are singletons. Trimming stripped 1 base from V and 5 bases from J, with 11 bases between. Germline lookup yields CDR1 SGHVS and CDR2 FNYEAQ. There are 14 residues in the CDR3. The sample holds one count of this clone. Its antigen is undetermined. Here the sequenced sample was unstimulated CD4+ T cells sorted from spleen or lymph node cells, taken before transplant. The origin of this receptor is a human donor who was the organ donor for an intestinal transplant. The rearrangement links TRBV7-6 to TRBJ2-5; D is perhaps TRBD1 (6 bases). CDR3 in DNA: TGTGCCAGCAGCTTAGTGGGGGCCGGGGAGACCCAGTACTTC. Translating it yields CASSLVGAGETQYF.